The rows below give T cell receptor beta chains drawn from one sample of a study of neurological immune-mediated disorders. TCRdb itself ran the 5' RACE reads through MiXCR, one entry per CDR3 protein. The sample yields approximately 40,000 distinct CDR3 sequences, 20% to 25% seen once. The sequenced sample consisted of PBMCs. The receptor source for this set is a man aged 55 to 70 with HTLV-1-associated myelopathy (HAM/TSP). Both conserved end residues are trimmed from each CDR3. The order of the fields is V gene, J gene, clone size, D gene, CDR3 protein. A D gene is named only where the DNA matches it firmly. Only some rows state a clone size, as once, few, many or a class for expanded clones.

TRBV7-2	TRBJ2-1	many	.	ASSPRGGTNEQF
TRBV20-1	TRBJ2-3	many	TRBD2	SADAGGAGTQY
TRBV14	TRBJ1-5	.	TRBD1	ASSKPWDRTDQPQH
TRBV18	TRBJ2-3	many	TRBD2	ASSPLPGRANDTQY
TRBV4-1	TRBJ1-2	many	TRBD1	ASSQGTGLNYGYT
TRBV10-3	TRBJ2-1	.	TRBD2	ATSPGLAGGPTYNEQF
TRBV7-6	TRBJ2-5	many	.	ASSSTIRETQY
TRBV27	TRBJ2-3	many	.	ASSLSGRRERADTQY
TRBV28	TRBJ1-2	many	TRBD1	ASSLKGQGRTNYGYT
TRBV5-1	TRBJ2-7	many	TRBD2	ASSLRGSGTSGSYEQY
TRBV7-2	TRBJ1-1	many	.	ASSLQSYTEAF
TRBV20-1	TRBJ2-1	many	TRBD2	GFLKWEGLNEQF
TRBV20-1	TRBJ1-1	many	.	SARDGSQNTEAF
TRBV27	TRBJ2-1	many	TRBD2	ASSLWRSYSGRPSNEQF
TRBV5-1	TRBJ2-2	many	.	ASSSIPNTGELF
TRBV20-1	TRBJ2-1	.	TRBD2	SARGLAGVLSSYNEQF
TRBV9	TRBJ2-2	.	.	ASTPRPGTGELF
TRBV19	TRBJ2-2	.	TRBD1	ASSKQGAQSGELF
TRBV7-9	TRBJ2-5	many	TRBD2	ASSLAKGSGREEETQY
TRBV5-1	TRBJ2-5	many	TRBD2	ASSYSGQETQY
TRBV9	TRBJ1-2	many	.	ASSHPGLNKYGYT